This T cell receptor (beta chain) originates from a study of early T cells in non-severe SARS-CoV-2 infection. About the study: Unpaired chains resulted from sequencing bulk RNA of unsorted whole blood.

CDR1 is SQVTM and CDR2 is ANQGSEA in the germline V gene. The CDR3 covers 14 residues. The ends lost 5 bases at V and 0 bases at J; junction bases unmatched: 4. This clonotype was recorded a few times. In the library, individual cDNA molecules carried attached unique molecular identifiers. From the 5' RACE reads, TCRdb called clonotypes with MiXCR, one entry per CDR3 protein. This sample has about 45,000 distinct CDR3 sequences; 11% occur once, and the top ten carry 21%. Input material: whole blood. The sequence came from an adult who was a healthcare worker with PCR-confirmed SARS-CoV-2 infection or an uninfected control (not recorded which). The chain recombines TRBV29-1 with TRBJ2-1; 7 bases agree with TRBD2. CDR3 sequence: CSVIAGISYNEQFF. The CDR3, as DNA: TGCAGCGTTATAGCGGGTATCTCCTACAATGAGCAGTTCTTC.